A single sample gave rise to the 26 T cell receptor beta chains below, sequenced in a study of blood T cell repertoires in COVID-19. Assay: immunoSEQ multiplex PCR; the TCRdb copy retains only in-frame clones and omits some. The table records approximately 250,000 clones, about 90% of them present only once. The sequencing sample was made of PBMCs or T cells enriched from blood (not recorded which). These receptors all stem from a young woman with acute COVID-19.

The chain uses TRBV13 and TRBJ2-1, with TRBD2 identical over 7 bases. The germline CDR1 and CDR2 sequences are PRHDT and FYEKMQ (reference sequence). The CDR3 extends over 16 amino acids. V gave up 4 bases and J gave up 0 bases; unmatched junction bases: 6. CDR3 amino acids: CASSSTLADSYNEQFF. For the CDR3, the DNA is TGTGCCAGCAGCTCGACTCTAGCGGACTCCTACAATGAGCAGTTCTTC. The full variable domain, with the rest looked up from reference TRBV13 and TRBJ2-1, is AAGVIQSPRHLIKEKRETATLKCYPIPRHDTVYWYQQGPGQDPQFLISFYEKMQSDKGSIPDRFSAQQFSDYHSELNMSSLELGDSALYFCASSSTLADSYNEQFFGPGTRLTVL.

The V call is TRBV7-3, the J call TRBJ2-2, with D maybe TRBD2 (5 bases). The CDR3 loop spans 14 amino acids. V was pared by 5 bases and J by 1 base, with 8 bases between. CDR1 and CDR2 from the germline V gene are SGHTA and FQGTGA. The CDR3 spells CASSQSGNTGELFF. DNA of the CDR3: TGTGCCAGCAGCCAGAGCGGGAACACCGGGGAGCTGTTTTTT.

CDR3 in amino acids: CATSDFPTSSGELFF. The CDR3 coding sequence is TGTGCCACCAGTGATTTCCCCACTAGCAGCGGGGAGCTGTTTTTT. The gene calls are TRBV24-1 and TRBJ2-2; possible D gene TRBD2, 6 bases. Trimming removed 1 base from V and 7 bases from J, with 12 bases in between. Germline values: CDR1 KGHDR, CDR2 SFDVKD. The CDR3 runs to 15 residues.

The chain joins TRBV19 to TRBJ2-1, with D possibly being TRBD1 (5 bases). Germline V gene sequence: CDR1 LNHDA, CDR2 SQIVND (reference sequence). The CDR3 sequence is 13 residues long. The V end was cut by 0 bases, the J end by 8 bases, with 8 bases between. The CDR3: CASSIDRVYEQFF. The CDR3 DNA follows: TGTGCCAGTAGTATAGACAGGGTCTATGAGCAGTTCTTC.

The rearrangement links TRBV7-9 to TRBJ2-7, with 13 nucleotides matching TRBD2. The CDR3 is made up of 17 amino acids. V trimming: 4 bases; J trimming: 0 bases; junction bases outside the gene matches: 6. CDR1 and CDR2 (germline): SEHNR, FQNEAQ (reference sequence). This chain's CDR3 is CASSSSWTSGSSYEQYF. DNA of the CDR3: TGTGCCAGCAGCTCCAGCTGGACTAGCGGGAGCTCCTACGAGCAGTACTTC.

The V call is TRBV30, the J call TRBJ1-1, with D maybe TRBD1 (6 bases). With 2 bases removed from V and 7 bases from J, the gap between germline ends came to 23 bases. Germline V gene data show CDR1 as GTSNPN and CDR2 as SVGIG (reference sequence). The CDR3 is 16 residues long. In DNA form, the CDR3 reads TGTGCCTGGAGTCCCACCGGGCAGGGGCCCCTTTTTGAAGCTTTCTTT. Translation: CAWSPTGQGPLFEAFF. The variable domain in full, with the rest retrieved from reference TRBV30 and TRBJ1-1, is SQTIHQWPATLVQPVGSPLSLECTVEGTSNPNLYWYRQAAGRGLQLLFYSVGIGQISSEVPQNLSASRPQDRQFILSSKKLLLSDSGFYLCAWSPTGQGPLFEAFFGQGTRLTVV.

This chain uses TRBV3-1 (or the pseudogene TRBV3-2) with TRBJ1-3, with 11 positions matching TRBD1. With 1 base clipped from V and 1 base from J, the junction kept 9 bases outside the gene matches. Germline loops: CDR1 LGHDT, CDR2 YNNKEL (reference sequence). CDR3 size: 19 residues. CDR3 amino acids: CASSQGTGGLRRSGNTIYF. Here the CDR3 DNA reads TGTGCCAGCAGCCAAGGGACAGGGGGCTTGCGACGGTCTGGAAACACCATATATTTT.

The chain employs TRBV3-1 (or the pseudogene TRBV3-2) and TRBJ1-6, with 7 bases that match TRBD1. The CDR3 sequence is 14 residues long. V lost 7 bases to trimming and J lost 5 bases; unmatched junction nucleotides: 5. Germline V gives CDR1 LGHDT, CDR2 YNNKEL (reference sequence). The CDR3 DNA is TGTGCCAGCAACCCCGGGACAGATAATTCACCCCTCCACTTT. Its protein is CASNPGTDNSPLHF.

CDR3 nucleotide sequence: TGTGCCAGCAGCTTAGATCGACAGGGGAATTCACCCCTCCACTTT. It specifies CASSLDRQGNSPLHF. This chain joins TRBV11-2 and TRBJ1-6, with 8 bases identical to TRBD1. Germline CDR1 reads SGHAT; CDR2 reads FQNNGV. J gave up 7 bases and V 0 bases, and 2 bases lay outside the gene matches. The CDR3 runs 15 residues. The full variable domain, rest sourced from reference TRBV11-2 and TRBJ1-6, is EAGVAQSPRYKIIEKRQSVAFWCNPISGHATLYWYQQILGQGPKLLIQFQNNGVVDDSQLPKDRFSAERLKGVDSTLKIQPAKLEDSAVYLCASSLDRQGNSPLHFGNGTRLTVT.

V and J are TRBV9 and TRBJ2-1; 7 bases line up with TRBD2. Germline V gene sequence: CDR1 SGDLS, CDR2 YYNGEE. V was pared by 4 bases and J by 6 bases, with 13 bases of the junction left unmatched. The CDR3 totals 16 residues. CDR3 coding DNA: TGTGCCAGCAGCCCCCCTCAGACTAGCTCGGTCAATGAGCAGTTCTTC. It translates to CASSPPQTSSVNEQFF.

This sequence joins TRBV28 and TRBJ2-2; 8 nucleotides line up with TRBD1. The junction had 7 bases not matched to a gene; V was cut back by 3 bases and J by 7 bases. This CDR3 has 15 residues. Germline loops: CDR1 MDHEN, CDR2 SYDVKM. As DNA, the CDR3 is TGTGCCAGCAGTTTGGCACAGGGGGACAGCGGGGAGCTGTTTTTT. It yields the protein CASSLAQGDSGELFF.

The chain links TRBV5-4 to TRBJ1-6; 7 nucleotides align to TRBD1. The CDR3 runs 14 residues. The trim removed 4 bases at V and 9 bases at J, leaving 7 bases unmatched. CDR1 is SGHNT, CDR2 YYREEE, per germline (reference sequence). The CDR3 sequence is CASSLGQSGSPLHF. For the CDR3, the DNA is TGTGCCAGCAGCCTGGGACAGAGTGGTTCACCCCTCCACTTT.

V gene TRBV29-1 combines with J gene TRBJ2-7; 8 positions agree with TRBD1. CDR1 and CDR2 (germline): SQVTM, ANQGSEA. J gave up 6 bases and V 3 bases, and 7 bases lay outside the gene matches. CDR3 size: 13 residues. The DNA of the CDR3 is TGCAGCGTTGATCCAGGGGGCGCGGGCGAGCAGTACTTC. It yields the protein CSVDPGGAGEQYF.

The gene calls are TRBV18 and TRBJ2-7; D is uncertain. Deletions cut 3 bases from V and 3 bases from J, with 6 bases between. Germline V gene data show CDR1 as KGHSH and CDR2 as LQKENI. There are 12 residues in the CDR3. CDR3 sequence reads: CASSPAGYEQYF. DNA for the CDR3: TGTGCCAGCTCACCCGCAGGCTACGAGCAGTACTTC.

This chain links TRBV6-2 or TRBV6-3 with TRBJ1-1, with a weak D call TRBD1 (6 bases). Per the germline V gene, CDR1 is MNHEY and CDR2 is SVGEGT. Trimming left V 4 bases short and J 8 bases short, with 14 bases between. This CDR3 region has 13 residues. CDR3: CASSWGGVREAFF. The CDR3 DNA sequence: TGTGCCAGCAGTTGGGGGGGCGTTAGAGAAGCTTTCTTT.

This chain links TRBV18 with TRBJ1-4, with D possibly matching TRBD1 (6 bases). The CDR3 covers 17 residues. CDR1 is KGHSH, CDR2 LQKENI, per germline. Trimming left V 0 bases short and J 0 bases short, with 11 bases between. The CDR3 DNA follows: TGTGCCAGCTCACCACCGGGGGCCCAGGCAACTAATGAAAAACTGTTTTTT. This codes for CASSPPGAQATNEKLFF.

V gene TRBV2 combines with J gene TRBJ2-4; D is uncertain. Trimming shortened V by 11 bases and J by 5 bases, and 13 bases separated the two germline ends. Germline CDR1 is SNHLY and CDR2 is FYNNEI. This CDR3 contains 12 residues. The CDR3 loop reads CAGYDFQNIQYF. The CDR3 DNA is TGTGCCGGATACGACTTTCAAAACATTCAGTACTTC.

The genes are TRBV15 and TRBJ2-2; a weak D match, TRBD1 (6 bases). CDR1 and CDR2 (germline): LNHNV, YYDKDF (reference sequence). The CDR3 is made up of 18 amino acids. V was pared by 3 bases and J by 1 base, with 18 bases between. As DNA, the CDR3 is TGTGCCACCAGCAGGGGGGCCCCCGGACACAAGAACACCGGGGAGCTGTTTTTT. This codes for CATSRGAPGHKNTGELFF.

This chain connects TRBV28 to TRBJ2-7, with D perhaps TRBD1 (6 bases). V lost 5 bases to trimming and J lost 2 bases, with 13 bases between them. The CDR3 totals 14 residues. CDR1 MDHEN and CDR2 SYDVKM come from the germline V gene. This chain's CDR3 is CASSQPGTTYEQYF. CDR3 sequence (DNA): TGTGCCAGCAGTCAACCGGGGACAACCTACGAGCAGTACTTC.

V usage is TRBV6-5 and J usage is TRBJ2-1; 7 positions agree with TRBD2. This CDR3 is built from 15 residues. The junction had 9 bases not matched to a gene; V was cut back by 4 bases and J by 6 bases. The germline V gene encodes CDR1 MNHEY and CDR2 SVGAGI. The CDR3 sequence is CASSFAGTNINEQFF. The CDR3 DNA sequence: TGTGCCAGCAGTTTCGCCGGGACTAATATCAATGAGCAGTTCTTC.

The chain combines TRBV27 with TRBJ2-7; D unresolved. Trimming stripped 4 bases from V and 4 bases from J, with 11 bases between. Germline-derived CDR1 and CDR2 are MNHEY and SMNVEV (reference sequence). The CDR3 spans 13 residues. CDR3 loop: CASSSYERYEQYF. CDR3 bases: TGTGCCAGCAGTTCTTACGAGCGTTACGAGCAGTACTTC.

The chain couples TRBV7-2 to TRBJ2-1; D gene unclear. V was pared by 0 bases and J by 7 bases, with 13 bases between. In germline, CDR1 is SGHTA, CDR2 FQGNSA. This CDR3 spans 15 amino acids. The CDR3 sequence is CASSLAGTPTNEQFF. CDR3 sequence (DNA): TGTGCCAGCAGCTTAGCGGGCACCCCTACGAATGAGCAGTTCTTC.

The chain joins TRBV4-2 to TRBJ2-1; 9 bases are a match to TRBD2. Germline CDR1 reads LGHNA; CDR2 reads YNFKEQ. The CDR3 contains 15 residues. The J segment lost 10 bases and the V segment lost 0 bases, leaving 7 bases of the junction unmatched. CDR3 in amino acids: CASSQELREGPEQFF. The CDR3 coding sequence is TGTGCCAGCAGCCAAGAGTTGCGGGAGGGCCCAGAGCAGTTCTTC.

This rearrangement joins TRBV9 to TRBJ1-1; D is possibly TRBD1 (6 bases). The CDR3 length is 14 residues. V was cut by 0 bases and J by 1 base, with 7 bases left in between. The germline V gene encodes CDR1 SGDLS and CDR2 YYNGEE. In DNA form, the CDR3 reads TGTGCCAGCAGCGTAGGGACAGAGAACACTGAAGCTTTCTTT. It is translated as CASSVGTENTEAFF.

This sequence joins TRBV23-1 and TRBJ2-3; weak D call: TRBD1 (6 bases). TRBV23-1 is recorded as an ORF, its role being uncertain. Trimming removed 4 bases from V and 7 bases from J, with 21 bases in between. This CDR3 has 16 residues. The CDR3 reads CASSLNFRDTRNTQYF. The CDR3 nucleotides are TGCGCCAGCAGTCTCAATTTTAGGGACACAAGGAATACGCAGTATTTT.

DNA for the CDR3: TGTGCCACCAGTGCGGACAGCTACAATGAGCAGTTCTTC. Protein: CATSADSYNEQFF. The chain joins TRBV24-1 to TRBJ2-1, with D tentatively TRBD1 (6 bases). The V gene's germline CDR1 is KGHDR and CDR2 SFDVKD. This CDR3 region has 13 residues. Trimming pared 5 bases from V and 3 bases from J, leaving 7 bases between.